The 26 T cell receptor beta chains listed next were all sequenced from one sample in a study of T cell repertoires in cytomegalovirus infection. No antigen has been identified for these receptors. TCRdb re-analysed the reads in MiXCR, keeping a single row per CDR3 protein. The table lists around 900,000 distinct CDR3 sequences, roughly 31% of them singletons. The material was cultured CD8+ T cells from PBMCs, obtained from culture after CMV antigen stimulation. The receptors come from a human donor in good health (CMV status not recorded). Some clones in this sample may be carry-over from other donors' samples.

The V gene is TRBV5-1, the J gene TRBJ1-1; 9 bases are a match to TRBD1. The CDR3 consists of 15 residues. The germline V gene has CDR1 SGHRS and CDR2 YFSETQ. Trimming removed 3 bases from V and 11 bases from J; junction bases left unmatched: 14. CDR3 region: CASSSPGQGISRAFF. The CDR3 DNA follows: TGCGCCAGCAGCTCTCCGGGACAGGGTATCTCCCGGGCTTTCTTT. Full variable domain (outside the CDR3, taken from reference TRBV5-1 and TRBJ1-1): KAGVTQTPRYLIKTRGQQVTLSCSPISGHRSVSWYQQTPGQGLQFLFEYFSETQRNKGNFPGRFSGRQFSNSRSEMNVSTLELGDSALYLCASSSPGQGISRAFFGQGTRLTVV.

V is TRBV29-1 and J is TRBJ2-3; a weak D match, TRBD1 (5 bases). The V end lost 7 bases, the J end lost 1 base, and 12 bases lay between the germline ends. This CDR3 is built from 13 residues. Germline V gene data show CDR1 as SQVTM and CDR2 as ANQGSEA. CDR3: CSAVWTRTDTQYF. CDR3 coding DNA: TGCAGCGCTGTGTGGACACGCACAGATACGCAGTATTTT.

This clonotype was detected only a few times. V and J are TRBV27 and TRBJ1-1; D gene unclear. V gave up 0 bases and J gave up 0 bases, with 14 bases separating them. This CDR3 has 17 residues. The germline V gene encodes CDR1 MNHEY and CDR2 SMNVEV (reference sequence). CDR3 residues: CASSLSRVAEMNTEAFF. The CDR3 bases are TGTGCCAGCAGTTTATCGAGGGTGGCAGAAATGAACACTGAAGCTTTCTTT.

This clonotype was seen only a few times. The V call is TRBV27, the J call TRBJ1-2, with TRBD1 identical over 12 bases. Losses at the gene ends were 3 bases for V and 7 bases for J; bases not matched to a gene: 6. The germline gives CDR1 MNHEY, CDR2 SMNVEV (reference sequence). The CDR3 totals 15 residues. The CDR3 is CASSFGTGGSGGYTF. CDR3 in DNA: TGTGCCAGCAGTTTCGGGACAGGGGGCTCTGGTGGCTACACCTTC.

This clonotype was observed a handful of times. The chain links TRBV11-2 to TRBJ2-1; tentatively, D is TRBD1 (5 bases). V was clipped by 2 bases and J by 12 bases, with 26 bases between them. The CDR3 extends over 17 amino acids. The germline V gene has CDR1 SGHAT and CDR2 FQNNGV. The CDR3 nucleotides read TGTGCCAGCAGCTTAAGCCCCGGGCAGGGCAGGTTATTCGGGCAGTTCTTC. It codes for CASSLSPGQGRLFGQFF. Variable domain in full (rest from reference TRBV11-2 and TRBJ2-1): EAGVAQSPRYKIIEKRQSVAFWCNPISGHATLYWYQQILGQGPKLLIQFQNNGVVDDSQLPKDRFSAERLKGVDSTLKIQPAKLEDSAVYLCASSLSPGQGRLFGQFFGPGTRLTVL.

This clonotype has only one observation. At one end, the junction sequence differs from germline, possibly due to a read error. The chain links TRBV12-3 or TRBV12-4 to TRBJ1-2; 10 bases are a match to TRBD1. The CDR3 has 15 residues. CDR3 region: CASSPRTGGDYSYTF. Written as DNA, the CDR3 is TGTGCCAGCAGTCCCAGGACAGGGGGAGACTATAGCTACACCTTC.

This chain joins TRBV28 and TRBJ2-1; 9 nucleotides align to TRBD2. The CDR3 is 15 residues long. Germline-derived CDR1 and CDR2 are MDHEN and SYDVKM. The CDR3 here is CVTEKRGVGSNEQFF. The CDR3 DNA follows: TGTGTCACTGAGAAGCGGGGGGTCGGGTCCAATGAGCAGTTCTTC.

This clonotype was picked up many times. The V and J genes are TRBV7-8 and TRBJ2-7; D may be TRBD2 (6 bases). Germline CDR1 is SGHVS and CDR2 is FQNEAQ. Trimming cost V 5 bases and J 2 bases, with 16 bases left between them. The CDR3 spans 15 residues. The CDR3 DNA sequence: TGTGCCAGCAGCCCCGGGAGCGGCCCCACCTACGAGCAGTACTTC. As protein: CASSPGSGPTYEQYF.

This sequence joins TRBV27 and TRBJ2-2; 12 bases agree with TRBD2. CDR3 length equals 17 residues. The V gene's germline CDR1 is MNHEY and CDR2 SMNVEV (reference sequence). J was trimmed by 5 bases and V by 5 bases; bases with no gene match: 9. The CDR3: CASSPEPSGGVTGELFF. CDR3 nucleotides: TGTGCCAGCAGTCCCGAACCTAGCGGGGGGGTTACCGGGGAGCTGTTTTTT.

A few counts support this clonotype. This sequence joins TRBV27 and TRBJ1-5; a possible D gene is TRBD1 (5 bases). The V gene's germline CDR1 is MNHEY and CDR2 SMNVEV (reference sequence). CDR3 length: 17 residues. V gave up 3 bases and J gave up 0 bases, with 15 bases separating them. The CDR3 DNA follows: TGTGCCAGCAGTTTTAGCGAGCGGGGCTTTAGCAATCAGCCCCAGCATTTT. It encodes CASSFSERGFSNQPQHF.

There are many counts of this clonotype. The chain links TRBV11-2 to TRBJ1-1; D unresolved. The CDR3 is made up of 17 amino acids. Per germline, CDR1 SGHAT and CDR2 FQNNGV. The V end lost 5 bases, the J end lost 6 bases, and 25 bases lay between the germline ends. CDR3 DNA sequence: TGTGCCAGCAGCCCGAAATTCCGGGAGGATGCGAGGGCTGAAGCTTTCTTT. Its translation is CASSPKFREDARAEAFF.

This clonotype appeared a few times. CDR3 region: CSARASLAGDTDTQYF. CDR3 DNA sequence: TGCAGTGCTAGAGCCTCGTTAGCGGGGGACACAGATACGCAGTATTTT. The chain uses TRBV20-1 and TRBJ2-3; 9 bases are a match to TRBD2. The germline V gene has CDR1 DFQATT and CDR2 SNEGSKA (reference sequence). V gave up 1 base and J gave up 2 bases; unmatched junction bases: 7. The CDR3 is made up of 16 amino acids.

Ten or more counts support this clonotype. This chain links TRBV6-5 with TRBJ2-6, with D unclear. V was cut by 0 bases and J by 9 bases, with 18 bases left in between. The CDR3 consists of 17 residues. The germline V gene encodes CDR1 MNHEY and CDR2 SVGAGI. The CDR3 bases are TGTGCCAGCAGTTACTCGTCCGGCCCCGGACCTTACAACGTCCTGACTTTC. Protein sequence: CASSYSSGPGPYNVLTF.

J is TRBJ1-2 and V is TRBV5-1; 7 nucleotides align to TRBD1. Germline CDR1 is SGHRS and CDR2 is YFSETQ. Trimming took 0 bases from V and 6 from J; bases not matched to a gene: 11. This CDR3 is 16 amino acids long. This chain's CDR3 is CASSLEGASSNHGYTF. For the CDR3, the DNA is TGCGCCAGCAGCTTGGAGGGGGCTTCCTCAAACCATGGCTACACCTTC.

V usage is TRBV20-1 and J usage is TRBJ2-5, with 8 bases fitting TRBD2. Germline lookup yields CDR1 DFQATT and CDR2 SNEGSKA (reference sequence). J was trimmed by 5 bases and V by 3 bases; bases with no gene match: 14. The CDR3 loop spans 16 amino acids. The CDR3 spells CSASTEGGGRAETQYF. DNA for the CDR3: TGCAGTGCTAGTACCGAAGGCGGGGGGAGGGCGGAGACCCAGTACTTC.

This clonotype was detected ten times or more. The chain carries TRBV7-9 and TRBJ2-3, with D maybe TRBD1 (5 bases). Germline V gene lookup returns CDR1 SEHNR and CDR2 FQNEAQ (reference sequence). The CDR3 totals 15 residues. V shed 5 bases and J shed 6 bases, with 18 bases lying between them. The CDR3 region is CASSPSGAVFDTQYF. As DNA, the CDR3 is TGTGCCAGCAGCCCGAGTGGGGCGGTATTTGATACGCAGTATTTT.

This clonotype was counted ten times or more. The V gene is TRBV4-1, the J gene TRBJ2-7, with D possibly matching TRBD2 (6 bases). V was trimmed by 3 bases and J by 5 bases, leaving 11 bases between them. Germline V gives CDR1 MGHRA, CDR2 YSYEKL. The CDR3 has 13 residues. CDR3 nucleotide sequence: TGCGCCAGCAGCCAGGTGGGGGGAGACGAGCAGTACGTC. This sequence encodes CASSQVGGDEQYV.

The CDR3 region has the DNA TGTGCCAGCAGTCTACGGGGGGTCTCGCCGACCCTAAGCTCCTATAATTCACCCCTCCACTTT. Translated: CASSLRGVSPTLSSYNSPLHF. The rearrangement uses TRBV6-5 and TRBJ1-6, with D perhaps TRBD1 (5 bases). Germline assignment: CDR1 MNHEY and CDR2 SVGAGI. Deletions cut 5 bases from V and 0 bases from J, with 26 bases between. The CDR3 sequence is 21 residues long.

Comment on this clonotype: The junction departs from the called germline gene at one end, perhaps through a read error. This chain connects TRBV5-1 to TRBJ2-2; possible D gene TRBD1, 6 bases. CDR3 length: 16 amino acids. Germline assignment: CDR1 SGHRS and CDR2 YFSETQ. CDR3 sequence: CASSLGGHVYTGELFF. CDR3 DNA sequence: TGCGCCAGCAGCTTGGGGGGACACGTTTACACTGGGGAGCTGTTTTTT.

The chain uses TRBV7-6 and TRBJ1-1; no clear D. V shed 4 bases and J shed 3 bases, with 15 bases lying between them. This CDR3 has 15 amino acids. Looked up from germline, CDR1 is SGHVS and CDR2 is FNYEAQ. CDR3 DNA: TGTGCCAGCAGCTCAGCCTATCGGTCCCACACTGAAGCTTTCTTT. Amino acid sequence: CASSSAYRSHTEAFF.

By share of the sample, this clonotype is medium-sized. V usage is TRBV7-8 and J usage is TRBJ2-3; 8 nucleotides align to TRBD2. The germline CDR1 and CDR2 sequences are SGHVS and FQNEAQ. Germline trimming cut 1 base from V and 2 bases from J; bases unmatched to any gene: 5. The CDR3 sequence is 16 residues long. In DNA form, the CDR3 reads TGTGCCAGCAGCTTAGGCTTACTAGCGGTCACAGATACGCAGTATTTT. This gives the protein CASSLGLLAVTDTQYF.

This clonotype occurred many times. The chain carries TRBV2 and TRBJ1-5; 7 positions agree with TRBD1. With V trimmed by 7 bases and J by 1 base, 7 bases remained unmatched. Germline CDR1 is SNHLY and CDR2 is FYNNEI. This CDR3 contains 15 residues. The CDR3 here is CASIATGSSNQPQHF. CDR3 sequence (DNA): TGTGCCAGCATCGCGACAGGGTCGAGCAATCAGCCCCAGCATTTT.

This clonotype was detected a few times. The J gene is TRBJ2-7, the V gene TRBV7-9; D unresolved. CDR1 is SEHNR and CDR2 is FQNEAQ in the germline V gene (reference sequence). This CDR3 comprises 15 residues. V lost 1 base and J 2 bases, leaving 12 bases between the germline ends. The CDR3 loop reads CASSLETRTPYEQYF. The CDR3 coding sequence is TGTGCCAGCAGCTTAGAGACAAGAACCCCCTACGAGCAGTACTTC.

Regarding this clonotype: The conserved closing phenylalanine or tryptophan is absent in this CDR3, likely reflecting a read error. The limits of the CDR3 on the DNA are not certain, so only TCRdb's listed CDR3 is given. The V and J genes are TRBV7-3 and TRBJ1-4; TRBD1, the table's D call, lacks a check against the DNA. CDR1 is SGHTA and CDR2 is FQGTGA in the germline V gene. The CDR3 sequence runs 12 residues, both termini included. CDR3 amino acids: CASSLSLREITL.

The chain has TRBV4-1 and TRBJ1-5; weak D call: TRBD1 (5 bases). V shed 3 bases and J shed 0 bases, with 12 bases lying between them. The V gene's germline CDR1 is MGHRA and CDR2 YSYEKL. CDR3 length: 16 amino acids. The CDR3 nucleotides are TGCGCCAGCAGCCACTTTGTAGGGGATAGCAATCAGCCCCAGCATTTT. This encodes CASSHFVGDSNQPQHF.

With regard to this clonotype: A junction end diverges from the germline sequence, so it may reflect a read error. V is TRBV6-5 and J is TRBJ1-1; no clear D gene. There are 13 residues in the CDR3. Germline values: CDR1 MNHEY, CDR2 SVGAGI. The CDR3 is CVSSYSRSAEAFF. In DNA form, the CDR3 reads TGTGTCAGCAGTTACTCCCGGAGCGCTGAAGCTTTCTTT.